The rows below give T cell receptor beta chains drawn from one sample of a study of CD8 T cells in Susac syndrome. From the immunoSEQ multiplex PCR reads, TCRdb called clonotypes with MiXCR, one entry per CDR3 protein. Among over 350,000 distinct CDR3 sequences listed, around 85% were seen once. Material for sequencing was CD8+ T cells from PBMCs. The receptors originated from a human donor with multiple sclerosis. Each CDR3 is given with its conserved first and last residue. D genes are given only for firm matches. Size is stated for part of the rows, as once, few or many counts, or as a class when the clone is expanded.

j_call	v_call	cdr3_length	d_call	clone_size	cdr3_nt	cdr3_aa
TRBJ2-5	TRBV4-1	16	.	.	TGCGCCAGCAGCCAAGATGGAAGACAGCTTCAAGAGACCCAGTACTTC	CASSQDGRQLQETQYF
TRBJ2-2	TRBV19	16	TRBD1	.	TGTGCCAGTAGTTGGGGACAGGGGGCTGGGACCGGGGAGCTGTTTTTT	CASSWGQGAGTGELFF
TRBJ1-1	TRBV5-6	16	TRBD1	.	TGTGCCAGCAGCTCGACAGGGGCTATCTTGAACACTGAAGCTTTCTTT	CASSSTGAILNTEAFF
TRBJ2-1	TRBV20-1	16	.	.	TGCAGCAGTCAGGAGGGGCCGGCTCGCTCCTACAATGAGCAGTTCTTC	CSSQEGPARSYNEQFF
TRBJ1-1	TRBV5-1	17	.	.	TGCGCCAGCAGCTTGGCTTTGGCAGGGTATGAAGACACTGAAGCTTTCTTT	CASSLALAGYEDTEAFF
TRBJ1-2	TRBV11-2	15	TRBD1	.	TGTGCCAGCAGTTCTTTGACAGGGGGGAACTATGGCTACACCTTC	CASSSLTGGNYGYTF
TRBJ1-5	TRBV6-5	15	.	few	TGTGCCAGCAGTTACTCGAAAGGGGTCAATCAGCCCCAGCATTTT	CASSYSKGVNQPQHF
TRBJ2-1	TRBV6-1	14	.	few	TGTGCCAGCAGCGGGACGTTAGGATACAATGAGCAGTTCTTC	CASSGTLGYNEQFF
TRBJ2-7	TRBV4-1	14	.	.	TGCGCCAGCAGCCAAGGCGGGACGGGGCGCGAGCAGTACTTC	CASSQGGTGREQYF
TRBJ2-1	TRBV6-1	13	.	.	TGTGCCAACACCAGGGGTTTCTGCAATGAGCAGTTCTTC	CANTRGFCNEQFF
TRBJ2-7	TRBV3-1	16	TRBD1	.	TGTGCCAGCAGCCCCTCCCGGGACAGGGGGATCCACGAGCAGTACTTC	CASSPSRDRGIHEQYF
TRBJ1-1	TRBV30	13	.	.	TGTGCCTGGAGTTACGAAACGAACACTGAAGCTTTCTTT	CAWSYETNTEAFF
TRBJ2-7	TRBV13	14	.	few	TGTGCCAGCAGTTCCCCGGGGCAGTGGCACGAGCAGTACTTC	CASSSPGQWHEQYF
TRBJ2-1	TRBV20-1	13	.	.	TGCAGTGCTAGAGTTGGGAGCTACAATGAGCAGTTCTTC	CSARVGSYNEQFF
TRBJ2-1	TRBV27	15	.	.	TGTGCCAGCAGTTTGGCCGGCTGGAGGTTCAATGAGCAGTTCTTC	CASSLAGWRFNEQFF
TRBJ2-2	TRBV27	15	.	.	TGTGCCAGCAGTTTGGTAGGGATGAACACCGGGGAGCTGTTTTTT	CASSLVGMNTGELFF
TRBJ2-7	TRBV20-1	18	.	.	TGCAGTGCTAATGACCTTTCGGGTCCCCCCCCTAGCTCCTACGAGCAGTACTTC	CSANDLSGPPPSSYEQYF
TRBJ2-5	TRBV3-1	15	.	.	TGTGCCAGCAGCCAAGAGCTTAGCTTCCAAGAGACCCAGTACTTC	CASSQELSFQETQYF
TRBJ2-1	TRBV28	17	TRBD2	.	TGTGCCAGCAGTCCCGTGGGGCTAGCGGGAGGGTACAATGAGCAGTTCTTC	CASSPVGLAGGYNEQFF
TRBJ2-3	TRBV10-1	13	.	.	TGCGCCAGCAGGGACACCAGCACAGATACGCAGTATTTT	CASRDTSTDTQYF
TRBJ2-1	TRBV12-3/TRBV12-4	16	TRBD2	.	TGTGCCAGCAGGGGTCTAGCGGGAGAAGTGTACAATGAGCAGTTCTTC	CASRGLAGEVYNEQFF
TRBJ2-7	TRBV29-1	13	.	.	TGCAGCGTGCTAACAGGAGACTCCTACGAGCAGTACTTC	CSVLTGDSYEQYF
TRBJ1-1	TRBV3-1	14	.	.	TGTGCCAGCAGCCAGGGGGACTTGAACACTGAAGCTTTCTTT	CASSQGDLNTEAFF
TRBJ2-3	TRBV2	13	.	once	TGTGCCAGCAGTGTCCAGTTTACAGATACGCAGTATTTT	CASSVQFTDTQYF
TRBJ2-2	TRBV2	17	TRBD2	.	TGTGCCAGCAGTGAAATACTAGCGGGAGAAATGACCGGGGAGCTGTTTTTT	CASSEILAGEMTGELFF
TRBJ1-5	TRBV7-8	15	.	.	TGTGCCAGCAGCTCACCGACGGATAGCAATCAGCCCCAGCATTTT	CASSSPTDSNQPQHF
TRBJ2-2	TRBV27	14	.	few	TGTGCCAGCAGCTTAGGCAGTAACACCGGGGAGCTGTTTTTT	CASSLGSNTGELFF
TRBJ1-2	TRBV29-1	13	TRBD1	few	TGCAGCGTTGAGACAGGGGCCAACTATGGCTACACCTTC	CSVETGANYGYTF
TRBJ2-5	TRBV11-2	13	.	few	TGTGCCAGCAGCTTCTCCGGAGAAGAGACCCAGTACTTC	CASSFSGEETQYF
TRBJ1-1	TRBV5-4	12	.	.	TGTGCCAGCACGGGGGGGACCTTAGAAGCTTTCTTT	CASTGGTLEAFF
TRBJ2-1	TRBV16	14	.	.	TGTGCCAGCAGCCAATCCCCGGGGTACAATGAGCAGTTCTTC	CASSQSPGYNEQFF
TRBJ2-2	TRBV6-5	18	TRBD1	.	TGTGCCAGCAGTTACTCAGGAAGCGTAGCAGGGGGCAACGGGGAGCTGTTTTTT	CASSYSGSVAGGNGELFF
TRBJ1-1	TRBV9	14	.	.	TGTGCCAGCAGCGTAGGGGGACAAGGGATGGAGGCTTTCTTT	CASSVGGQGMEAFF
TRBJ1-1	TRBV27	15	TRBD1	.	TGTGCCAGCAGTTTATCACCAGGGGGCGCAGGTGAAGCTTTCTTT	CASSLSPGGAGEAFF
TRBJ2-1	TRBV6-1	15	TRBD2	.	TGTGCCACGCGAGGTCTAGCGGGAGTCTGGTATGAGCAGTTCTTC	CATRGLAGVWYEQFF
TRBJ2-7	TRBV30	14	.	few	TGTGCCTGGAGTTTAGCCAGTGCCACCTACGAGCAGTACTTC	CAWSLASATYEQYF
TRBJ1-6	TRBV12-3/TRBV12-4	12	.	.	TGTGCCAGCAGTCTAGGACCCGGGTCCCTCCACTTT	CASSLGPGSLHF
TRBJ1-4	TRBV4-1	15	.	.	TGCGCCAGCAGCCAGTCCTTGACCGAGAATGAAAAACTGTTTTTT	CASSQSLTENEKLFF
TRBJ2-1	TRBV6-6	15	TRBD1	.	TGTGCCAGCAGTTACGAGAACAGGGGATACAATGAGCAGTTCTTC	CASSYENRGYNEQFF
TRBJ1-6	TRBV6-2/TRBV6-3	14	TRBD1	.	TGTGCCAGCAGCCGACAGGGGTTTCACTCACCCCTCCACTTT	CASSRQGFHSPLHF
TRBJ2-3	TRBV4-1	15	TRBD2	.	TGCGCCAGCAGCCAAGATCCGGGACTAGCAGATACGCAGTATTTT	CASSQDPGLADTQYF